What follows are 18 T cell receptor beta chains derived from one specimen sequenced in a study of cytomegalovirus exposure and HLA in healthy donors. Primers included in the PCR were 60 Vbeta and 13 Jbeta primers. This table comes from immunoSEQ multiplex PCR, and its TCRdb copy is limited to in-frame clones, with some not included. This table holds 150,000 to 160,000 clones, 60% to 85% found once. Sequenced material: PBMCs. The receptor source for this set is a woman between 35 and 50 years old in good health and CMV-seronegative.

The genes are TRBV5-1 and TRBJ1-1; no firm D call. Germline loops: CDR1 SGHRS, CDR2 YFSETQ. The CDR3 covers 13 residues. Trimming left V 1 base short and J 5 bases short, with 9 bases between. CDR3 in DNA: TGCGCCAGCAGCTTGAGGTGGGAGACTGAAGCTTTCTTT. As protein: CASSLRWETEAFF.

The chain uses TRBV6-5 and TRBJ1-4, with 9 bases aligning to TRBD1. CDR1 MNHEY and CDR2 SVGAGI come from the germline V gene. The CDR3 sequence is 13 residues long. V lost 6 bases to trimming and J lost 11 bases; unmatched junction nucleotides: 7. The CDR3 DNA is TGTGCCAGCAGGCCGGGACAGGGAGGGAAACTGTTTTTT. This encodes CASRPGQGGKLFF.

There are a few counts of this clone. The V gene is TRBV7-2, the J gene TRBJ2-1; the D is unclear. The CDR3 is 12 amino acids. Trimming removed 4 bases from V and 2 bases from J, with 3 bases in between. Germline CDR1 reads SGHTA; CDR2 reads FQGNSA. The CDR3 region has the DNA TGTGCCAGCAGCTCCACCTACAATGAGCAGTTCTTC. Encoded protein: CASSSTYNEQFF. Filled out from reference TRBV7-2 and TRBJ2-1, the complete variable domain reads GAGVSQSPSNKVTEKGKDVELRCDPISGHTALYWYRQSLGQGLEFLIYFQGNSAPDKSGLPSDRFSAERTGGSVSTLTIQRTQQEDSAVYLCASSSTYNEQFFGPGTRLTVL.

CDR3 DNA: TGTGCCTGGAGTCCCCAGTCCTATGGCTACACCTTC. This codes for CAWSPQSYGYTF. The genes are TRBV30 and TRBJ1-2; D gene ambiguous. Germline V lookup: CDR1 GTSNPN, CDR2 SVGIG (reference sequence). Trimming cost V 2 bases and J 4 bases, with 8 bases left between them. CDR3 length equals 12 residues.

V usage is TRBV19 and J usage is TRBJ2-4; D may be TRBD2 (6 bases). The CDR3 totals 13 residues. Trimming removed 7 bases at V and 6 bases at J, with 13 bases between. Germline V CDR1 and CDR2: LNHDA, SQIVND (reference sequence). The CDR3 here is CASMGGPSNIQYF. In DNA form, the CDR3 reads TGTGCCAGTATGGGAGGCCCTTCAAACATTCAGTACTTC.

This chain connects TRBV7-2 to TRBJ1-1; D remains ambiguous. The CDR3 loop spans 16 amino acids. Trimming pared 2 bases from V and 11 bases from J, leaving 24 bases between. Germline V gene sequence: CDR1 SGHTA, CDR2 FQGNSA. CDR3 region: CASSLPPDFEVPSAFF. CDR3 coding DNA: TGTGCCAGCAGCTTACCACCCGACTTTGAGGTCCCGTCGGCTTTCTTT.

V and J are TRBV6-5 and TRBJ1-1; D not certain. Germline CDR1 MNHEY, CDR2 SVGAGI. There are 12 residues in the CDR3. V was trimmed by 4 bases and J by 12 bases, leaving 15 bases between them. This CDR3 is CASSSPASVTFF. The DNA for the CDR3 is TGTGCCAGCAGTTCTCCCGCCTCGGTAACTTTCTTT.

The chain uses TRBV2 and TRBJ2-1; a weak D match, TRBD2 (6 bases). The V gene lost 9 bases and the J gene lost 8 bases, with 20 bases spanning the gap. This CDR3 comprises 14 residues. Looked up from germline, CDR1 is SNHLY and CDR2 is FYNNEI. The CDR3 loop is CAREGFVAGDEQFF. The CDR3 DNA reads as TGTGCCAGGGAGGGTTTTGTGGCCGGCGATGAGCAGTTCTTC.

The V gene is TRBV6-1, the J gene TRBJ2-6; 8 bases align to TRBD1. Germline CDR1 is MNHNS and CDR2 is SASEGT. The ends lost 1 base at V and 1 base at J; junction bases unmatched: 6. The CDR3 is 18 amino acids. The CDR3 region has the DNA TGTGCCAGCAGTGAAGGGACAGGGTTCAATTCTGGGGCCAACGTCCTGACTTTC. Residues: CASSEGTGFNSGANVLTF.

This clone was observed a handful of times. V and J are TRBV25-1 and TRBJ1-4, with D possibly TRBD1 on 5 matching bases. Trimming took 1 base from V and 7 from J, leaving 13 bases between them. CDR3 length: 15 amino acids. Germline CDR1 reads MGHDK; CDR2 reads SYGVNS. The chain's CDR3 is CASSEWGRSGEKLFF. CDR3 nucleotide sequence: TGTGCCAGCAGTGAATGGGGCCGGTCGGGTGAAAAACTGTTTTTT. Variable domain in full (rest from reference TRBV25-1 and TRBJ1-4): EADIYQTPRYLVIGTGKKITLECSQTMGHDKMYWYQQDPGMELHLIHYSYGVNSTEKGDLSSESTVSRIRTEHFPLTLESARPSHTSQYLCASSEWGRSGEKLFFGSGTQLSVL.

This chain links TRBV18 with TRBJ1-6, with a weak D call TRBD1 (5 bases). The germline CDR1 and CDR2 sequences are KGHSH and LQKENI. CDR3 length: 13 amino acids. Trimming removed 10 bases at V and 6 bases at J, with 13 bases between. The CDR3 DNA follows: TGTGCCACCCAAGGGACTTCTAATTCACCCCTCCACTTT. It encodes CATQGTSNSPLHF.

V and J are TRBV5-1 and TRBJ2-2; D is ambiguous. The CDR3 spans 15 residues. Trimming left V 1 base short and J 0 bases short, with 7 bases between. Germline-derived CDR1 and CDR2 are SGHRS and YFSETQ. CDR3 coding DNA: TGCGCCAGCAGCTTGACTATCGCGAACACCGGGGAGCTGTTTTTT. Translation gives CASSLTIANTGELFF.

This chain links TRBV6-6 with TRBJ1-1; D not certain. Trimming left V 6 bases short and J 5 bases short, with 16 bases between. Germline CDR1 MNHNY, CDR2 SVGAGI (reference sequence). This CDR3 contains 14 residues. The CDR3 loop is CASSRSLPNTEAFF. DNA of the CDR3: TGTGCCAGCAGCCGATCCCTTCCTAATACTGAAGCTTTCTTT.

The V call is TRBV7-9, the J call TRBJ2-7; D is unresolved. CDR1 is SEHNR, CDR2 FQNEAQ, per germline (reference sequence). The V gene lost 5 bases and the J gene lost 3 bases, with 8 bases spanning the gap. The CDR3 length is 12 residues. CDR3 sequence: CASSAHHYEQYF. The CDR3 region has the DNA TGTGCCAGCAGCGCACACCACTACGAGCAGTACTTC.

DNA of the CDR3: TGTGCCATCAGTGAGATAACAGGGACCTCTGGGGCCAACGTCCTGACTTTC. Protein sequence: CAISEITGTSGANVLTF. The rearrangement uses TRBV10-3 and TRBJ2-6; TRBD1 is a possible D gene (6 bases). The CDR3 totals 17 residues. V dropped 2 bases and J dropped 0 bases, with 11 bases sitting between them. The V gene's germline CDR1 is ENHRY and CDR2 SYGVKD.

The chain joins TRBV4-1 to TRBJ2-1; perhaps TRBD2 as D (5 bases). The V gene lost 2 bases and the J gene lost 9 bases, with 20 bases spanning the gap. Per germline, CDR1 MGHRA and CDR2 YSYEKL. CDR3 size: 16 residues. The CDR3 sequence: CASSQPDGLGSGEQFF. In DNA, the CDR3 is TGCGCCAGCAGCCAACCCGATGGACTGGGCTCGGGTGAGCAGTTCTTC.

The chain links TRBV29-1 to TRBJ2-1; no clear D gene. Trimming took 0 bases from V and 4 from J, leaving 4 bases between them. Germline values: CDR1 SQVTM, CDR2 ANQGSEA. The CDR3 length is 12 residues. DNA for the CDR3: TGCAGCGTTGAAGATCTTTACAATGAGCAGTTCTTC. This gives the protein CSVEDLYNEQFF.

This chain links TRBV25-1 with TRBJ2-5; no clear D. Per germline, CDR1 MGHDK and CDR2 SYGVNS. The CDR3 length is 18 residues. V was shortened by 1 base and J by 3 bases, with 21 bases between the two germline ends. The chain's CDR3 is CASSEFVVGWAAEETQYF. CDR3 in DNA: TGTGCCAGCAGTGAATTTGTAGTCGGATGGGCAGCCGAAGAGACCCAGTACTTC.